What follows describes a single TCR beta chain. What it recognizes is unknown. This entry is derived from a study of OX40 agonist ivuxolimab in advanced cancers. Study-level findings and limits: Within 6 weeks, CD4+ and CD8+ blood T cells expanded clonally at 0.1 to 3.0 mg/kg. Normalized T-cell clonal expansion was also low in some nonresponders.

This CDR3 is 17 amino acids long. Per germline, CDR1 SEHNR and CDR2 FQNEAQ (reference sequence). The ends lost 1 base at V and 5 bases at J; junction bases unmatched: 12. TCRdb keeps only in-frame clones here, not all; method: immunoSEQ multiplex PCR. Of around 35,000 clones listed, around 87% are singletons. The chain has TRBV7-9 and TRBJ1-1; 8 nucleotides align to TRBD1. The sequence was obtained from an adult with an advanced solid tumor such as melanoma, head and neck, liver or kidney cancer. The sequences come from CD4+ or CD8+ T cells sorted from blood, collected in a trial of the OX40 agonist ivuxolimab. This CDR3 reads CASSLGTLGQGQTEAFF. The CDR3 nucleotides are TGTGCCAGCAGCTTAGGGACCCTCGGACAGGGTCAAACTGAAGCTTTCTTT.